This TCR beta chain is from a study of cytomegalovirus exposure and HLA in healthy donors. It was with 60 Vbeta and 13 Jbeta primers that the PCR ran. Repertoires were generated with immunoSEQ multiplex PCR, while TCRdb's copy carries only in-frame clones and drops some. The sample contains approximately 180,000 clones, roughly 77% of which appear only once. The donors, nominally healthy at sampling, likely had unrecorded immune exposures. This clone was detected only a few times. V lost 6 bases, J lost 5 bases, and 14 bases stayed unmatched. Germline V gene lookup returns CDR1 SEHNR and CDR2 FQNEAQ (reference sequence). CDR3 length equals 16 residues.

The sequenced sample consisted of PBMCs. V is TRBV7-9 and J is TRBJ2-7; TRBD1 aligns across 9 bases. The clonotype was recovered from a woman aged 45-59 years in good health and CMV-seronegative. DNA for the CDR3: TGTGCCAGCAGACCACCTTCGACAGGGGGGTTAGACGAGCAGTACTTC. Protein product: CASRPPSTGGLDEQYF. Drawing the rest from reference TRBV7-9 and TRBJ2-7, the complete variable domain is DTGVSQNPRHKITKRGQNVTFRCDPISEHNRLYWYRQTLGQGPEFLTYFQNEAQLEKSRLLSDRFSAERPKGSFSTLEIQRTEQGDSAMYLCASRPPSTGGLDEQYFGPGTRLTVT.